The 27 T cell receptor beta chains below were found in one sample sequenced in a study of blood T cell repertoires in COVID-19. The repertoire was sequenced with immunoSEQ multiplex PCR; TCRdb's copy has only in-frame clones and lacks some. Counted here are 300,000 to 400,000 clones, 86% occurring once; the ten biggest clones make up 4% to 5.5%. Specimen: PBMCs or T cells enriched from blood (not recorded which). The receptors were sampled from a woman aged 40 to 50 with acute COVID-19.

This rearrangement joins TRBV7-2 to TRBJ2-2; D is unresolved. Germline V gives CDR1 SGHTA, CDR2 FQGNSA. V was pared by 4 bases and J by 9 bases, with 6 bases between. The CDR3 is 11 residues long. CDR3 sequence (DNA): TGTGCCAGCAGCTCCCGTTGGGAGCTGTTTTTT. Its translation is CASSSRWELFF.

To note about this clone: Within the sample, other DNA sequences also encode this same CDR3. CDR3 protein: CASSVGLADTDTQYF. The DNA of the CDR3 is TGTGCCAGCAGCGTGGGACTAGCGGACACAGATACGCAGTATTTT. The chain uses TRBV9 and TRBJ2-3, with TRBD2 matching 11 bases. Per germline, CDR1 SGDLS and CDR2 YYNGEE. This CDR3 has 15 amino acids. J gave up 2 bases and V 2 bases, and 1 base lay outside the gene matches.

The rearrangement uses TRBV7-9 and TRBJ2-5; a possible D gene is TRBD1 (5 bases). Germline CDR1 reads SEHNR; CDR2 reads FQNEAQ (reference sequence). Trimming pared 5 bases from V and 2 bases from J, leaving 12 bases between. CDR3 size: 14 residues. CDR3 bases: TGTGCCAGCAGCCCACGACAGCTTCAAGAGACCCAGTACTTC. Translated, it gives CASSPRQLQETQYF.

The genes are TRBV10-3 and TRBJ1-5, with a weak D call TRBD1 (5 bases). Deletions cut 4 bases from V and 6 bases from J, with 10 bases between. Germline CDR1 reads ENHRY; CDR2 reads SYGVKD. The CDR3 has 13 amino acids. The CDR3 region is CAISVDTSQPQHF. The CDR3 DNA follows: TGTGCCATCAGTGTGGACACCTCTCAGCCCCAGCATTTT.

This clone was seen once. CDR3 in amino acids: CASSVGGQGNYGYTF. DNA for the CDR3: TGTGCCAGCAGCGTAGGGGGACAGGGAAACTATGGCTACACCTTC. This chain connects TRBV9 to TRBJ1-2, with TRBD1 matching over 9 bases. The trim removed 0 bases at V and 2 bases at J, leaving 2 bases unmatched. The germline V gene encodes CDR1 SGDLS and CDR2 YYNGEE. This CDR3 comprises 15 residues.

The chain has TRBV2 and TRBJ2-3; D is unclear. The CDR3 is 13 residues long. Trimming took off 7 bases at V and 6 bases at J, with 14 bases between the two ends. Germline loops: CDR1 SNHLY, CDR2 FYNNEI. The CDR3 loop reads CASIGLDWDTQYF. Here the CDR3 DNA reads TGTGCCAGCATTGGGCTTGATTGGGATACGCAGTATTTT.

V and J are TRBV5-1 and TRBJ1-1; a possible D gene is TRBD1 (6 bases). Germline values: CDR1 SGHRS, CDR2 YFSETQ. V lost 0 bases and J 3 bases, leaving 12 bases between the germline ends. CDR3 length: 15 residues. The CDR3: CASSLVQGRYTEAFF. The CDR3 region has the DNA TGCGCCAGCAGCTTGGTACAGGGAAGGTACACTGAAGCTTTCTTT. The whole variable domain, remainder taken from reference TRBV5-1 and TRBJ1-1, is KAGVTQTPRYLIKTRGQQVTLSCSPISGHRSVSWYQQTPGQGLQFLFEYFSETQRNKGNFPGRFSGRQFSNSRSEMNVSTLELGDSALYLCASSLVQGRYTEAFFGQGTRLTVV.

Concerning this clone: Other nucleotide sequences in the sample specify the same CDR3. The V and J genes are TRBV19 and TRBJ1-5; 11 bases agree with TRBD1. Trimming at V came to 7 bases and at J to 1 base, leaving 3 bases not matched to a gene. The CDR3 contains 15 residues. Looked up from germline, CDR1 is LNHDA and CDR2 is SQIVND (reference sequence). CDR3 protein: CASTRTGGSNQPQHF. The CDR3 DNA is TGTGCCAGTACCCGGACAGGGGGCAGCAATCAGCCCCAGCATTTT.

J is TRBJ2-4 and V is TRBV4-2; D gene unclear. Trimming removed 0 bases from V and 6 bases from J, with 9 bases in between. The CDR3 runs 14 residues. Germline CDR1 LGHNA, CDR2 YNFKEQ. In DNA, the CDR3 is TGTGCCAGCAGCCAAGAACGGTCGGGAAACATTCAGTACTTC. Translating gives CASSQERSGNIQYF.

The chain employs TRBV9 and TRBJ2-7; perhaps TRBD2 as D (6 bases). The ends were cut back, 7 bases at V and 7 bases at J, with 21 bases in the middle. The CDR3 runs 14 residues. Germline values: CDR1 SGDLS, CDR2 YYNGEE. The CDR3 DNA reads TGTGCCAGCTCACCGGGGGTCCCTACGCGGGAGCAGTACTTC. The encoded protein is CASSPGVPTREQYF.

The chain uses TRBV5-6 and TRBJ1-4; weak D call: TRBD1 (5 bases). The CDR3 sequence is 15 residues long. Germline CDR1 SGHDT, CDR2 YYEEEE. V lost 0 bases to trimming and J lost 6 bases, with 12 bases between them. The CDR3 DNA is TGTGCCAGCAGCTTGGAGATTACAGGAGATGAAAAACTGTTTTTT. As protein: CASSLEITGDEKLFF. Full variable domain (rest looked up from reference TRBV5-6 and TRBJ1-4): DAGVTQSPTHLIKTRGQQVTLRCSPKSGHDTVSWYQQALGQGPQFIFQYYEEEERQRGNFPDRFSGHQFPNYSSELNVNALLLGDSALYLCASSLEITGDEKLFFGSGTQLSVL.

The chain joins TRBV4-1 to TRBJ2-1, with a weak D call TRBD2 (6 bases). The germline V and J ends were trimmed by 2 bases and 4 bases, with 18 bases remaining between them. The germline V gene encodes CDR1 MGHRA and CDR2 YSYEKL. CDR3 size: 17 residues. The CDR3, as DNA: TGCGCCAGCAGCCAAAGTCCTCTAGCGCGTTCATACAATGAGCAGTTCTTC. It yields the protein CASSQSPLARSYNEQFF.

V is TRBV6-2 or TRBV6-3 and J is TRBJ1-5; 12 bases align to TRBD1. Germline V CDR1 and CDR2: MNHEY, SVGEGT. The CDR3 sequence is 20 residues long. V shed 3 bases and J 1 base; nucleotides not matched to a gene: 13. The CDR3 here is CASSYLIKGQGARSNQPQHF. In DNA form, the CDR3 reads TGTGCCAGCAGTTATCTAATAAAGGGACAGGGGGCGAGGAGCAATCAGCCCCAGCATTTT.

The V and J genes are TRBV9 and TRBJ2-2, with TRBD2 matching over 11 bases. With 1 base clipped from V and 7 bases from J, the junction kept 15 bases outside the gene matches. The germline CDR1 and CDR2 sequences are SGDLS and YYNGEE. This CDR3 is built from 19 residues. The CDR3 region has the DNA TGTGCCAGCAGCGTACCCCCCTCCCTAGCGGGGGGCCTTAGCGGGGAGCTGTTTTTT. It codes for CASSVPPSLAGGLSGELFF.

This clone occurred once. V usage is TRBV27 and J usage is TRBJ2-7; TRBD1 agrees at 7 bases. CDR1 and CDR2 (germline): MNHEY, SMNVEV (reference sequence). Trimming took 2 bases from V and 3 from J; bases not matched to a gene: 7. This CDR3 is built from 15 residues. CDR3: CASSLPGDSIYEQYF. The CDR3 nucleotides are TGTGCCAGCAGTTTACCCGGGGACAGCATCTACGAGCAGTACTTC.

The chain carries TRBV28 and TRBJ2-7, with TRBD1 identical over 7 bases. This CDR3 spans 13 amino acids. The V gene end was trimmed by 2 bases and the J gene end by 6 bases; junction bases not matched to a gene: 4. Germline V gives CDR1 MDHEN, CDR2 SYDVKM. The CDR3 here is CASSLGQEFEQYF. The CDR3 DNA follows: TGTGCCAGCAGTTTAGGACAGGAATTCGAGCAGTACTTC.

The chain has TRBV11-2 and TRBJ1-5; D remains ambiguous. The germline V and J ends were trimmed by 0 bases and 3 bases, with 15 bases remaining between them. The length of the CDR3 is 17 residues. Germline V gene lookup returns CDR1 SGHAT and CDR2 FQNNGV. CDR3 residues: CASSLDGGLKANQPQHF. The CDR3 coding sequence is TGTGCCAGCAGCTTAGATGGAGGACTAAAAGCCAATCAGCCCCAGCATTTT.

This chain joins TRBV20-1 and TRBJ1-2, with 7 bases lining up with TRBD1. The ends lost 3 bases at V and 1 base at J; junction bases unmatched: 5. The CDR3 extends over 14 amino acids. Germline-derived CDR1 and CDR2 are DFQATT and SNEGSKA (reference sequence). This chain's CDR3 is CSASPGQYNYGYTF. For the CDR3, the DNA is TGCAGTGCTAGTCCGGGACAGTATAACTATGGCTACACCTTC.

V gene TRBV6-5 combines with J gene TRBJ2-7; TRBD2 is a possible D gene (5 bases). V shed 8 bases and J shed 3 bases, with 17 bases lying between them. Germline V CDR1 and CDR2: MNHEY, SVGAGI. The CDR3 covers 14 residues. The CDR3 reads CASSRGPVNYEQYF. CDR3 DNA: TGTGCCAGCTCTAGAGGGCCGGTCAACTACGAGCAGTACTTC.

This chain links TRBV21-1 with TRBJ1-3; the DNA was not used to check the table's D call, TRBD1. TRBV21-1 has pseudogene status. This CDR3 is built from 19 residues. CDR3 nucleotides: TGTGCCAGCAGCAGTAGTTGGGAACAGGATTTTCTCTCTGGAAACACCATATATTTT. It yields the protein CASSSSWEQDFLSGNTIYF.

The chain employs TRBV11-2 and TRBJ2-3; TRBD2 aligns across 9 bases. The CDR3 sequence is 17 residues long. Germline CDR1 and CDR2: SGHAT and FQNNGV. Trimming took 4 bases from V and 2 from J; bases not matched to a gene: 10. CDR3 nucleotides: TGTGCCAGCAGCTCTAGAGTAGCGGGAGCGGCCACAGATACGCAGTATTTT. Amino acid sequence: CASSSRVAGAATDTQYF.

The chain links TRBV29-1 to TRBJ1-2; TRBD1 is a possible D gene (6 bases). CDR3 length: 12 amino acids. V was cut by 4 bases and J by 4 bases, with 10 bases left in between. The germline V gene encodes CDR1 SQVTM and CDR2 ANQGSEA. Here the CDR3 DNA reads TGCAGCGTTGCCCGACAGGTCTATGGCTACACCTTC. Its protein is CSVARQVYGYTF.

This clone has more than one count but fewer than ten. The rearrangement joins TRBV4-3 to TRBJ1-2; D remains unclear. The germline gives CDR1 LGHNA, CDR2 YSLEER. Trimming took off 1 base at V and 0 bases at J, with 9 bases between the two ends. CDR3 length: 15 residues. DNA for the CDR3: TGCGCCAGCAGCCAAGGGGGAGCCTCTAACTATGGCTACACCTTC. This gives the protein CASSQGGASNYGYTF.

This CDR3 is CASSPSDMNTEAFF. CDR3 in DNA: TGTGCCAGCAGCCCGTCCGACATGAACACTGAAGCTTTCTTT. V gene TRBV7-9 combines with J gene TRBJ1-1; D gene unclear. The CDR3 loop spans 14 amino acids. Germline loops: CDR1 SEHNR, CDR2 FQNEAQ (reference sequence). Trimming took 5 bases from V and 0 from J, leaving 10 bases between them.

The chain joins TRBV18 to TRBJ2-1; TRBD1 matches at 7 bases. The germline CDR1 and CDR2 sequences are KGHSH and LQKENI. The CDR3 has 14 residues. The V and J ends lost 3 bases and 6 bases, in that order; junction bases with no gene match: 5. CDR3 in DNA: TGTGCCAGCTCACCCGGACAGGCCCTCAATGAGCAGTTCTTC. It codes for CASSPGQALNEQFF.

The chain recombines TRBV18 with TRBJ1-1; the D gene is possibly TRBD1 (5 bases). V shed 2 bases and J shed 0 bases, with 10 bases lying between them. Germline V gene lookup returns CDR1 KGHSH and CDR2 LQKENI. This CDR3 spans 15 amino acids. CDR3 sequence reads: CASSPMDILNTEAFF. CDR3 nucleotides: TGTGCCAGCTCACCAATGGACATATTGAACACTGAAGCTTTCTTT.

The V and J genes are TRBV3-1 (or the pseudogene TRBV3-2) and TRBJ1-2; weak D call: TRBD1 (5 bases). The CDR3 runs 19 residues. Germline CDR1 is LGHDT and CDR2 is YNNKEL (reference sequence). V lost 1 base to trimming and J lost 6 bases, with 27 bases between them. The CDR3 protein is CASSQAGRVQGLLENGYTF. The DNA of the CDR3 is TGTGCCAGCAGCCAAGCCGGCCGGGTCCAGGGCCTACTTGAGAATGGCTACACCTTC.